These 18 T cell receptor beta chains were sequenced from one sample in a study of control samples from healthy donors and cancer patients. Sequenced by immunoSEQ multiplex PCR; TCRdb stores in-frame clones only, minus some. The table lists 150,000 to 200,000 clones, 90% to 95% of them singletons. Sequencing was performed on blood. The receptors derive from a young man in good health.

This clone was observed once. The V call is TRBV4-2, the J call TRBJ1-3; D possibly corresponds to TRBD1 (5 bases). Germline V gives CDR1 LGHNA, CDR2 YNFKEQ. The CDR3 is 17 amino acids. Between the trimmed V and J ends, which lost 1 base and 11 bases, there was a span of 24 bases. As DNA, the CDR3 is TGTGCCAGCAGCCAAGCCCGGGACGTCGGAAGGGGTACGGCCATATATTTT. Its translation is CASSQARDVGRGTAIYF.

This clone was counted a single time. This sample includes further DNA sequences coding for the same CDR3. The V and J genes are TRBV9 and TRBJ2-5, with TRBD2 as a possible D gene (5 bases). Germline values: CDR1 SGDLS, CDR2 YYNGEE. Trimming cost V 0 bases and J 5 bases, with 14 bases left between them. This CDR3 comprises 15 residues. As DNA, the CDR3 is TGTGCCAGCAGCGTAGGCCTAGCCGGCTCCGAGACCCAGTACTTC. Protein product: CASSVGLAGSETQYF.

The rearrangement uses TRBV12-3 or TRBV12-4 and TRBJ2-7; D unclear. This CDR3 spans 12 amino acids. Trimming took off 5 bases at V and 1 base at J, with 6 bases between the two ends. CDR3 in DNA: TGTGCCAGCAGTAAGGCTTCCTACGAGCAGTACTTC. Translation: CASSKASYEQYF.

This chain connects TRBV11-2 to TRBJ2-5, with D perhaps TRBD2 (6 bases). Per germline, CDR1 SGHAT and CDR2 FQNNGV. The CDR3 extends over 17 amino acids. Deletions cut 1 base from V and 5 bases from J, with 20 bases between. This CDR3 reads CASSLVVVGLRVETQYF. Here the CDR3 DNA reads TGTGCCAGCAGCTTAGTTGTTGTGGGACTCCGAGTTGAGACCCAGTACTTC.

The rearrangement uses TRBV7-3 and TRBJ1-4, with a possible D match to TRBD1 (5 bases). CDR1 and CDR2 (germline): SGHTA, FQGTGA. Trimming removed 5 bases at V and 2 bases at J, with 21 bases between. This CDR3 spans 18 amino acids. The CDR3 spells CASSPRDPQGATNEKLFF. For the CDR3, the DNA is TGTGCCAGCAGCCCCCGGGACCCTCAAGGTGCGACTAATGAAAAACTGTTTTTT.

This chain uses TRBV4-1 with TRBJ1-2; unclear D gene. V lost 4 bases and J lost 0, with 12 bases in between. Looked up from germline, CDR1 is MGHRA and CDR2 is YSYEKL. This CDR3 has 15 residues. In nucleotides, the CDR3 is TGCGCCAGCAGCCCAGTCGAGGGAACTAACTATGGCTACACCTTC. It is translated as CASSPVEGTNYGYTF.

The chain has TRBV3-1 (or the pseudogene TRBV3-2) and TRBJ2-2, with 7 bases fitting TRBD2. The CDR3 spans 16 residues. The V gene end was trimmed by 4 bases and the J gene end by 0 bases; junction bases not matched to a gene: 5. The germline gives CDR1 LGHDT, CDR2 YNNKEL (reference sequence). The CDR3 bases are TGTGCCAGCAGCCCCCCTCTAGCGGCGAACACCGGGGAGCTGTTTTTT. It is translated as CASSPPLAANTGELFF.

The chain employs TRBV7-2 and TRBJ1-2; D is unclear. Trimming removed 1 base at V and 0 bases at J, with 12 bases between. The CDR3 is 16 amino acids. Per germline, CDR1 SGHTA and CDR2 FQGNSA. The CDR3 DNA is TGTGCCAGCAGCTTAGTTAGGACCCTACCTAACTATGGCTACACCTTC. It codes for CASSLVRTLPNYGYTF.

In its sample, this clone was seen a few times. The chain uses TRBV25-1 and TRBJ2-3; D might be TRBD1 (5 bases). There are 12 residues in the CDR3. Germline V CDR1 and CDR2: MGHDK, SYGVNS. The CDR3: CAVTGPLDTQYF. The DNA of the CDR3 is TGTGCTGTCACAGGCCCCCTAGATACGCAGTATTTT.

Relative to its sample, this clone is medium-sized. The rearrangement uses TRBV6-5 and TRBJ1-2, with D perhaps matching TRBD1 (6 bases). This CDR3 comprises 15 residues. Germline CDR1 MNHEY, CDR2 SVGAGI. The V gene lost 0 bases and the J gene lost 5 bases, with 13 bases spanning the gap. CDR3 sequence (DNA): TGTGCCAGCAGTTACTCGATAGAGGGGGATTATGGCTACACCTTC. Its protein is CASSYSIEGDYGYTF.

This chain joins TRBV5-1 and TRBJ2-7, with a possible D match to TRBD1 (6 bases). The ends were cut back, 8 bases at V and 2 bases at J, with 14 bases in the middle. The CDR3 is 13 amino acids. Germline V gene sequence: CDR1 SGHRS, CDR2 YFSETQ. In DNA, the CDR3 is TGCGCCAGGGCTTGGGACAAGACCTACGAGCAGTACTTC. Encoded protein: CARAWDKTYEQYF.

This chain links TRBV28 with TRBJ1-2, with a weak D call TRBD1 (5 bases). The CDR3 runs to 14 residues. Germline CDR1 MDHEN, CDR2 SYDVKM. V lost 2 bases, J lost 5 bases, and 12 bases lay in between. The DNA for the CDR3 is TGTGCCAGCAGTTTAGTTGGAGGGGCGTATGGCTACACCTTC. This encodes CASSLVGGAYGYTF.

This clone was seen once. This chain connects TRBV2 to TRBJ1-6, with a possible D match to TRBD1 (5 bases). CDR3 length: 15 residues. The V end was cut by 3 bases, the J end by 7 bases, with 13 bases between. Germline CDR1 reads SNHLY; CDR2 reads FYNNEI. The CDR3 DNA is TGTGCCAGCAGTGACAGGGTAATGAGGAATTCACCCCTCCACTTT. This translates into CASSDRVMRNSPLHF.

The chain combines TRBV7-9 with TRBJ1-2, with D unresolved. Germline CDR1 reads SEHNR; CDR2 reads FQNEAQ (reference sequence). The CDR3 is made up of 14 amino acids. The ends were cut back, 3 bases at V and 0 bases at J, with 8 bases in the middle. In nucleotides, the CDR3 is TGTGCCAGCAGCTTTTTGGGATCTAACTATGGCTACACCTTC. It specifies CASSFLGSNYGYTF.

The chain is built from TRBV5-6 and TRBJ2-3; D ambiguous. The V and J ends lost 0 bases and 3 bases respectively, with 5 bases between them. This CDR3 is built from 13 residues. The V gene's germline CDR1 is SGHDT and CDR2 YYEEEE. CDR3 region: CASSLGLTDTQYF. The CDR3 DNA follows: TGTGCCAGCAGCTTGGGGTTGACAGATACGCAGTATTTT.

The CDR3 bases are TGTGCCAGCAGTTTACGGTATAAGAACACTGAAGCTTTCTTT. Amino acids: CASSLRYKNTEAFF. This chain joins TRBV27 and TRBJ1-1, with no clear D. The CDR3 loop spans 14 amino acids. Deletions cut 2 bases from V and 1 base from J, with 8 bases between. In germline, CDR1 is MNHEY, CDR2 SMNVEV (reference sequence).

In this sample, this clone turned up once. The chain joins TRBV5-4 to TRBJ1-2, with TRBD1 as a possible D gene (5 bases). Germline-derived CDR1 and CDR2 are SGHNT and YYREEE (reference sequence). V was shortened by 4 bases and J by 4 bases, with 14 bases between the two germline ends. This CDR3 contains 14 residues. CDR3 sequence (DNA): TGTGCCAGCAGCGGGTCCAGGGCGAGCTATGGCTACACCTTC. Residues: CASSGSRASYGYTF.

The rearrangement links TRBV4-2 to TRBJ2-7; TRBD2 aligns across 11 bases. CDR1 is LGHNA and CDR2 is YNFKEQ in the germline V gene. The CDR3 totals 16 residues. V lost 2 bases, J lost 2 bases, and 5 bases stayed unmatched. The CDR3 spells CASSQSSGGATYEQYF. CDR3 nucleotide sequence: TGTGCCAGCAGCCAAAGTAGCGGGGGGGCTACCTACGAGCAGTACTTC.